This TCR beta chain was found in a study of blood T cell repertoires in COVID-19 (dated by TCRdb to 2020 to 2022). About the investigation overall: Collaborator samples came from the United States, Italy and Spain and covered acute and convalescent phases of COVID-19. Subjects who had been exposed to COVID-19, were actively infected with it, or had recovered from it provided the deeply sampled blood TCRbeta repertoires that made up the dataset. The repertoires were released in a freely available public database meant as a resource for research on the immune response to SARS-CoV-2. The samples were drawn from two sources: the first 160 participants of the ongoing ImmuneRACE study, and approximately 1,300 subjects contributed by 6 global collaborators. The prospective study material was composed of cDNA or gDNA derived from T cells, B-cell-depleted T cells, or PBMCs. Where available, HLA class I and class II types were taken from metadata supplied by the sample provider and were not determined by assay-based typing. Nearly every sample came with metadata listing a de-identified subject ID, COVID-19 status, age in years and sex.

TCRbeta CDR3 regions were amplified from genomic DNA by means of the immunoSEQ Assay, a bias-controlled multiplex PCR. The study's processing was this. Nucleated cell counts per sample were estimated from amplification of reference gene primers within the assay. Sequence reads were collapsed and filtered to measure the absolute abundance of every unique TCRbeta CDR3 rearrangement. For each sample, productive Simpson clonality was calculated by taking the square root of Simpson's diversity index across productive rearrangements. The clones in this table, taken by TCRdb from immuneACCESS, are in-frame only. Not every clone is retained; where verified, under half of the shortfall comes from an unresolved V gene, and the cause of the rest is unknown. V, J and clone size are those of that table, while D and trimming were read from the DNA. The sample includes approximately 120,000 clones, with 70% to 75% observed a single time. About 6.3% of the sample rests with the top ten.

Overall study results and their limits: The amount of clinical and demographic metadata varied by source and participant and was provided uncurated.

Reading the germline V gene gives CDR1 SGHDN and CDR2 FVKESK. The CDR3 runs 14 amino acids, cysteine and phenylalanine included. CDR3 DNA only is kept here, 42 bases in frame from base 1. V lost 4 bases and J lost 5 bases, and the count of bases not matched to a germline gene is 2. About this clone itself: Its antigen remains undetermined. No clone much larger than this one lies a single base away; base qualities are absent.

One collaborating source in Seattle enrolled patients during active infection and followed them longitudinally through the course of disease. Collaborating institutions collected whole blood in K2EDTA tubes following their own protocols. For TCRbeta analysis, collaborators shipped samples as frozen whole blood, isolated PBMCs, or DNA extracted from either of those sample types. The origin of this receptor is an elderly man with COVID-19, enrolled during active disease. The rearrangement combines TRBV14 with TRBJ2-2, with 9 bases aligning to TRBD1. The source material was peripheral blood. The bases read TGTGCCAGCAGCCGGACAGGGGAAACCGGGGAGCTGTTTTTT. It translates as CASSRTGETGELFF.